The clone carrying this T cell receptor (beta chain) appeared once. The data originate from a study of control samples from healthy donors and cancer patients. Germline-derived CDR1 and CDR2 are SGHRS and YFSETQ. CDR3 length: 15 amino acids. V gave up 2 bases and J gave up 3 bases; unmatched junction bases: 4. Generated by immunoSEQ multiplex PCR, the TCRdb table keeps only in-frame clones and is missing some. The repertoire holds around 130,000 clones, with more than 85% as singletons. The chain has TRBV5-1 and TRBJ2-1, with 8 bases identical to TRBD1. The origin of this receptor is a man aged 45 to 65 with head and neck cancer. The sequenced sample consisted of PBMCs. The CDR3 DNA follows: TGCGCCAGCAGCTTACAGGGGGAGTACTACAATGAGCAGTTCTTC. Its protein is CASSLQGEYYNEQFF. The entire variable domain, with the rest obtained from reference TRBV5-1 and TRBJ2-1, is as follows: KAGVTQTPRYLIKTRGQQVTLSCSPISGHRSVSWYQQTPGQGLQFLFEYFSETQRNKGNFPGRFSGRQFSNSRSEMNVSTLELGDSALYLCASSLQGEYYNEQFFGPGTRLTVL.